This TCR beta chain derives from a study of T cells in Graves' hyperthyroidism and ophthalmopathy. Study-wide results and caveats: Within blood appeared most thyroid clonotypes that had expanded above 0.001. A model built on 13 V-J features separated ophthalmopathy from stable hyperthyroidism.

The study based diagnoses on clinical symptoms, serum thyroxine and TRAb, thyroid ultrasound and orbital computed tomography. The germline gives CDR1 SGHAT, CDR2 FQNNGV. V lost 4 bases and J 2 bases, leaving 14 bases between the germline ends. The CDR3 has 15 residues. Amplification of TCR beta CDR3 regions was performed using RNA transcripts as template. A set of HTBI primers served as the primers for a first-round RT-PCR of the TCR CDR3. TCRdb used MiXCR to reprocess the multiplex PCR reads, holding one entry per CDR3 protein. The data contain more than 500,000 distinct CDR3 sequences, 12% to 15% of them singletons. The table lists this clonotype with a few counts. Its antigen is unidentified.

The clonotype originates from a woman aged 35 to 49 with Graves' hyperthyroidism. V gene TRBV11-2 combines with J gene TRBJ2-5; no clear D. The sample taken for sequencing was blood. The CDR3 DNA follows: TGTGCCAGCAGCTCCGCCACTGCCCCACAAGAGACCCAGTACTTC. This gives the protein CASSSATAPQETQYF.